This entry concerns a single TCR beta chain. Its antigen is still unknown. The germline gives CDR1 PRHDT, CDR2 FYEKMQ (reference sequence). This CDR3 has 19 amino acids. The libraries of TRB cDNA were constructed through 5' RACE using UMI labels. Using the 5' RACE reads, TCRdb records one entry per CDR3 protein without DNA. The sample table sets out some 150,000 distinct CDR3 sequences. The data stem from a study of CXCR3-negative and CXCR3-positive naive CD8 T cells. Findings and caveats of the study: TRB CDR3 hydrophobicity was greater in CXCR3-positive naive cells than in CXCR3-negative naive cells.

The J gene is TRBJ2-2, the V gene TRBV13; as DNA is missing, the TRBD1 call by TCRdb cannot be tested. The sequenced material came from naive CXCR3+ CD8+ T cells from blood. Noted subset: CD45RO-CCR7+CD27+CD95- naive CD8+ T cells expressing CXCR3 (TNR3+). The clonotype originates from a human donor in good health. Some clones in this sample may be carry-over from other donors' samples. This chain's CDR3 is CASSSTGTWDASFSGELFF.